This T cell receptor beta chain was sequenced during a study of PD-1 blockade in classical Hodgkin lymphoma. Overall study context: Nivolumab was given intravenously to patients at 3 mg/kg every 2 weeks. Points from the study as a whole: TCR diversity in CD4+, not CD8+, cells rose significantly by C4D1.

Trimming cost V 5 bases and J 4 bases; bases outside gene matches: 1. This CDR3 has 13 residues. Germline lookup yields CDR1 SGHVS and CDR2 FNYEAQ. Assay used: immunoSEQ multiplex PCR; TCRdb lists only in-frame clones, some missing. Altogether 90,000 to 95,000 clones are present, 80% to 90% being singletons, with the ten largest covering about 10%. This clone is a singleton in its sample. Its antigen is unknown. No patient escaped relapse after autologous stem cell transplantation, and brentuximab vedotin exposure varied. The clonotype was recovered from a human donor with classical Hodgkin lymphoma. The rearrangement joins TRBV7-6 to TRBJ2-7; 11 bases map to TRBD2. Sequenced here: peripheral blood mononuclear cells (PBMCs), sampled before the second cycle of nivolumab. CDR3 amino acids: CASSASGGYEQYF. CDR3 sequence (DNA): TGTGCCAGCAGCGCTAGCGGGGGGTACGAGCAGTACTTC.